The next 9 T cell receptor beta chains were all read from a single sample in a study of blood T cell repertoires in COVID-19. Generated by immunoSEQ multiplex PCR, the TCRdb table keeps only in-frame clones and is missing some. Of 90,000 to 120,000 clones listed, approximately 90% are singletons. Sequenced sample: peripheral blood. The receptors originated from a man aged 45-65 years with active or convalescent COVID-19.

The sample holds one count of this clone. V and J are TRBV27 and TRBJ2-1; D is unresolved. From germline, CDR1 is MNHEY and CDR2 SMNVEV (reference sequence). V was trimmed by 2 bases and J by 8 bases, leaving 10 bases between them. There are 13 residues in the CDR3. The CDR3 DNA follows: TGTGCCAGCAGTTTAGCCGGGTTCGATGAGCAGTTCTTC. Translation: CASSLAGFDEQFF.

The chain carries TRBV27 and TRBJ1-4, with D hard to call. The CDR3 runs 12 residues. Trimming shortened V by 3 bases and J by 8 bases, and 7 bases separated the two germline ends. The V gene's germline CDR1 is MNHEY and CDR2 SMNVEV (reference sequence). CDR3 nucleotides: TGTGCCAGCAGTTTTCCGGGGGAAAAACTGTTTTTT. As protein: CASSFPGEKLFF. Combining the CDR3 with reference TRBV27 and TRBJ1-4 gives the whole variable domain EAQVTQNPRYLITVTGKKLTVTCSQNMNHEYMSWYRQDPGLGLRQIYYSMNVEVTDKGDVPEGYKVSRKEKRNFPLILESPSPNQTSLYFCASSFPGEKLFFGSGTQLSVL.

The chain has TRBV5-1 and TRBJ1-1; no firm D call. V was pared by 0 bases and J by 1 base, with 7 bases between. Germline V gene lookup returns CDR1 SGHRS and CDR2 YFSETQ. The CDR3 spans 14 residues. For the CDR3, the DNA is TGCGCCAGCAGCTTGGACCAGGCGAACACTGAAGCTTTCTTT. Its protein product is CASSLDQANTEAFF.

CDR3 DNA: TGTGCCAGCAGTCCGGGACAGGGGGCATCCGAGCAGTACTTC. Encoded protein: CASSPGQGASEQYF. The chain couples TRBV6-6 to TRBJ2-7; 12 bases fit TRBD1. The CDR3 is 14 amino acids. Germline V gives CDR1 MNHNY, CDR2 SVGAGI (reference sequence). V lost 5 bases, J lost 6 bases, and 5 bases stayed unmatched.

V usage is TRBV6-5 and J usage is TRBJ2-5, with TRBD1 identical over 7 bases. Per germline, CDR1 MNHEY and CDR2 SVGAGI. Trimming took 6 bases from V and 2 from J; bases not matched to a gene: 3. The CDR3 runs 13 residues. CDR3 in DNA: TGTGCCAGCAGGACGACAGGGCAAGAGACCCAGTACTTC. Residues: CASRTTGQETQYF.

This chain connects TRBV4-3 to TRBJ1-3; 9 bases fit TRBD1. This CDR3 spans 16 amino acids. Germline V gene sequence: CDR1 LGHNA, CDR2 YSLEER. V trimming: 3 bases; J trimming: 0 bases; junction bases outside the gene matches: 3. This CDR3 reads CASSQRTGVSGNTIYF. CDR3 sequence (DNA): TGCGCCAGCAGCCAGAGGACAGGGGTCTCTGGAAACACCATATATTTT.

This clone was seen a few times. This chain connects TRBV30 to TRBJ2-5, with D possibly matching TRBD2 (6 bases). This CDR3 has 16 residues. The germline V gene encodes CDR1 GTSNPN and CDR2 SVGIG (reference sequence). Trimming shortened V by 2 bases and J by 3 bases, and 19 bases separated the two germline ends. CDR3 residues: CAWSSSRASGEETQYF. For the CDR3, the DNA is TGTGCCTGGAGTTCCTCCCGTGCCTCGGGAGAAGAGACCCAGTACTTC.

CDR3 protein: CASSPGTSGNPAIPTQYF. CDR3 sequence (DNA): TGTGCCAGCAGCCCCGGGACTAGCGGCAACCCAGCTATTCCGACGCAGTACTTC. The V and J genes are TRBV27 and TRBJ2-7, with 11 bases identical to TRBD2. V shed 6 bases and J 9 bases; nucleotides not matched to a gene: 22. Germline CDR1 MNHEY, CDR2 SMNVEV (reference sequence). CDR3 length equals 18 residues.

This clone was detected only a few times. As DNA, the CDR3 is TGTGCCAGCAGCCCCCACGGCTCCTACGAGCAGTACTTC. Its translation is CASSPHGSYEQYF. J is TRBJ2-7 and V is TRBV7-9; D unclear. The CDR3 covers 13 residues. V was pared by 5 bases and J by 0 bases, with 8 bases between. From germline, CDR1 is SEHNR and CDR2 FQNEAQ (reference sequence).